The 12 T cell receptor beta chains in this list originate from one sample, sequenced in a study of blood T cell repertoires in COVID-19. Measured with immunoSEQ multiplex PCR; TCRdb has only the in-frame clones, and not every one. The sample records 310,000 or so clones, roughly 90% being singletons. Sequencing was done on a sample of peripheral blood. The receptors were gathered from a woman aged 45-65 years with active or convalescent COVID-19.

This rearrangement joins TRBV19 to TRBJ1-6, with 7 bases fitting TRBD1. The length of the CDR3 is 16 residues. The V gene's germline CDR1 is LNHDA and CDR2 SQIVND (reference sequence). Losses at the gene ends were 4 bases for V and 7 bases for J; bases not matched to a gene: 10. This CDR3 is CASSTNRGIFNSPLHF. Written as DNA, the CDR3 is TGTGCCAGTAGTACCAACAGGGGAATCTTCAATTCACCCCTCCACTTT.

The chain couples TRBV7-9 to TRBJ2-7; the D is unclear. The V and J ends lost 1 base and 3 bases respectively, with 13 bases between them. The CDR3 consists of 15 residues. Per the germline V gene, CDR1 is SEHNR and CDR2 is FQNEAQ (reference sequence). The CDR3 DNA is TGTGCCAGCAGCTTAGTTACAGCTGTAGACTACGAGCAGTACTTC. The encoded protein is CASSLVTAVDYEQYF.

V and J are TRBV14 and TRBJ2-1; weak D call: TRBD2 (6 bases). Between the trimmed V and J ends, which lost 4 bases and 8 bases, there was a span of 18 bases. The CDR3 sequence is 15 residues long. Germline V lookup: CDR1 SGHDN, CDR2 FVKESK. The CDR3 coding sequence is TGTGCCAGCAGCCCGTCGAACTACTGGGAGGATGAGCAGTTCTTC. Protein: CASSPSNYWEDEQFF.

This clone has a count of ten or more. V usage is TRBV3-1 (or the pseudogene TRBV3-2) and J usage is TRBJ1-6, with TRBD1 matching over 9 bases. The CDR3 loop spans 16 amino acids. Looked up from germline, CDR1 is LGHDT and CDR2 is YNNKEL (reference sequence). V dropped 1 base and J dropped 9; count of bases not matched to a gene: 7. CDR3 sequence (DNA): TGTGCCAGCAGCCAAGGGGAGGGACAGGGAAGTTCACCCCTCCACTTT. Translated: CASSQGEGQGSSPLHF.

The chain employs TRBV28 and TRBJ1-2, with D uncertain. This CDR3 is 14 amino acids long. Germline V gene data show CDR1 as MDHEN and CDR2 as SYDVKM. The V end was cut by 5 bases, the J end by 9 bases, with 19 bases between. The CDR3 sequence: CASSVLPTPVSYTF. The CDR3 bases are TGTGCCAGCAGTGTCCTCCCTACGCCGGTCAGCTACACCTTC.

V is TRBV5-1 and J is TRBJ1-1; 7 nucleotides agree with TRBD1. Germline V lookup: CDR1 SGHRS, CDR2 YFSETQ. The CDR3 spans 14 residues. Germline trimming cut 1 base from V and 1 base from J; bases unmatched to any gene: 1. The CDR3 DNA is TGCGCCAGCAGCTTGACAGGGGAGAACACTGAAGCTTTCTTT. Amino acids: CASSLTGENTEAFF. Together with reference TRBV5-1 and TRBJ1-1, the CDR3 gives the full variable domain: KAGVTQTPRYLIKTRGQQVTLSCSPISGHRSVSWYQQTPGQGLQFLFEYFSETQRNKGNFPGRFSGRQFSNSRSEMNVSTLELGDSALYLCASSLTGENTEAFFGQGTRLTVV.

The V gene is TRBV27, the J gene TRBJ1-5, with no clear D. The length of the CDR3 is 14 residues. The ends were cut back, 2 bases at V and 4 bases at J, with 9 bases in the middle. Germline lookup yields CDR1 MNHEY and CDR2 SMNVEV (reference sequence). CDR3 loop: CASSLRWENQPQHF. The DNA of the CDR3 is TGTGCCAGCAGTTTAAGGTGGGAGAATCAGCCCCAGCATTTT.

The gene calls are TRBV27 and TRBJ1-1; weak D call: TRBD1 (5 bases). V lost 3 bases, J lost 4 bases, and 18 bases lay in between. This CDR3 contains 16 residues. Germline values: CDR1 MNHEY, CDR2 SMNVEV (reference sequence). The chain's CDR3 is CASSLLGGSIFTEAFF. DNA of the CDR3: TGTGCCAGCAGTTTGCTTGGGGGGAGTATATTCACTGAAGCTTTCTTT.

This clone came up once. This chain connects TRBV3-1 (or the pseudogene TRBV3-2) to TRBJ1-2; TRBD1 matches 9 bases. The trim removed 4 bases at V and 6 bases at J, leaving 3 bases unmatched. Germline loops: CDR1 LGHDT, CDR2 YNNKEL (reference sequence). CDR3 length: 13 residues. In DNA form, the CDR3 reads TGTGCCAGCAGCCGAAGGACAGGGGATGGCTACACCTTC. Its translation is CASSRRTGDGYTF.

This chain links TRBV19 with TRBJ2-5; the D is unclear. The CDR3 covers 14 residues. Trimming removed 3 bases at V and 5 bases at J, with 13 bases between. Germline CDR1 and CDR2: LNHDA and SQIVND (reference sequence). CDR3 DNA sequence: TGTGCCAGTAGTATCATGGGCTCCAAGGAGACCCAGTACTTC. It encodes CASSIMGSKETQYF.

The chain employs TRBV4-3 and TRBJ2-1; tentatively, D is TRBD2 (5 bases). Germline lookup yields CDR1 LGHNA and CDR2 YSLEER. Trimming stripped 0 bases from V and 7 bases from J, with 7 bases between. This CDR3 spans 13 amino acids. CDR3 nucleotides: TGCGCCAGCAGCCAAGACGGGGAGAATGAGCAGTTCTTC. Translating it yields CASSQDGENEQFF.

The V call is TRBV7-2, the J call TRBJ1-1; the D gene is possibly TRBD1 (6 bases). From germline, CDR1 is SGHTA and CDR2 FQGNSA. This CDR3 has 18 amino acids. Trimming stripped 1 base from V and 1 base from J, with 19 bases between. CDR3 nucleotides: TGTGCCAGCAGCTTAGTTGAGATCGGGGGGCAGCCGAACACTGAAGCTTTCTTT. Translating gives CASSLVEIGGQPNTEAFF.